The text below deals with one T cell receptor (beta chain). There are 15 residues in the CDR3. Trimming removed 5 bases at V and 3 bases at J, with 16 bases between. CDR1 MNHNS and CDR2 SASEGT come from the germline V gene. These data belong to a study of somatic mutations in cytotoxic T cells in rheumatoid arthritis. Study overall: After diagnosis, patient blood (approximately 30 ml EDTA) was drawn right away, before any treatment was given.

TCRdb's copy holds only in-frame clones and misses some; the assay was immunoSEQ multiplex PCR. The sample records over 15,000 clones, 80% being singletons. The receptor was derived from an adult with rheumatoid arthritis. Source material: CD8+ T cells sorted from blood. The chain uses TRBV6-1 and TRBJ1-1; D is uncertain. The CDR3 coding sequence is TGTGCCAGCAGTAGCCACCGCGAAAAGGACACTGAAGCTTTCTTT. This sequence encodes CASSSHREKDTEAFF.